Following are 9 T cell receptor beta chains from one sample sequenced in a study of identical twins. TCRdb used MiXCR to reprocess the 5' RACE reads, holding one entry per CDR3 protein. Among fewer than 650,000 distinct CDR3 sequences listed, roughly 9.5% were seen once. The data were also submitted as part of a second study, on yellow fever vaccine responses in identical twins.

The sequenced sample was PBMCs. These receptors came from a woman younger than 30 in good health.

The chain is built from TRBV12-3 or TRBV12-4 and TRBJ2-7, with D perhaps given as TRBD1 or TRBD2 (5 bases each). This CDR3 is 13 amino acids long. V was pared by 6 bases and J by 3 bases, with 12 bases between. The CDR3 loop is CASSPGRYYEQYF. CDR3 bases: TGTGCCAGCAGCCCGGGACGGTACTACGAGCAGTACTTC.

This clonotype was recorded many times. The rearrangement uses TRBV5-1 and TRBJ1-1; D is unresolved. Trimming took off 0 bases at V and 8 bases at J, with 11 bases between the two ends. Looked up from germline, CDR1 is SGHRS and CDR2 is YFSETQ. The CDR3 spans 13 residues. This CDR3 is CASSLETGTEAFF. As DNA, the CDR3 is TGCGCCAGCAGCTTGGAAACGGGAACCGAAGCTTTCTTT. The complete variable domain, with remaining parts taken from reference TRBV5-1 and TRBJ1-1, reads KAGVTQTPRYLIKTRGQQVTLSCSPISGHRSVSWYQQTPGQGLQFLFEYFSETQRNKGNFPGRFSGRQFSNSRSEMNVSTLELGDSALYLCASSLETGTEAFFGQGTRLTVV.

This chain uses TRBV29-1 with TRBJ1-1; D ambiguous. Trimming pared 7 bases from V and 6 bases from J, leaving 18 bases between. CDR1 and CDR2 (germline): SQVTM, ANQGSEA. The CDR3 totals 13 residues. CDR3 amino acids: CSAKGWGSSEAFF. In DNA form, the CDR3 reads TGCAGCGCAAAGGGTTGGGGTAGCTCTGAAGCTTTCTTT.

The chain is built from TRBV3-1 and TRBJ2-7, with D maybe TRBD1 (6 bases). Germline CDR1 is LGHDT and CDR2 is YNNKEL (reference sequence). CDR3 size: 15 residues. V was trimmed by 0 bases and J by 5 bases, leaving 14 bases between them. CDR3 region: CASSQETGNGDEQYF. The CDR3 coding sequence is TGTGCCAGCAGCCAAGAAACAGGGAACGGCGACGAGCAGTACTTC.

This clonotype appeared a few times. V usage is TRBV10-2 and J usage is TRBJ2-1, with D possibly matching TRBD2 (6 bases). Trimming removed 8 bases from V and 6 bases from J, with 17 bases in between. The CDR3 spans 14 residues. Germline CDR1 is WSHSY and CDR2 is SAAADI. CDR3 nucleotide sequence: TGCGCCAGCGCCGGGACCGCGGGAATCAATGAGCAGTTCTTC. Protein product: CASAGTAGINEQFF.

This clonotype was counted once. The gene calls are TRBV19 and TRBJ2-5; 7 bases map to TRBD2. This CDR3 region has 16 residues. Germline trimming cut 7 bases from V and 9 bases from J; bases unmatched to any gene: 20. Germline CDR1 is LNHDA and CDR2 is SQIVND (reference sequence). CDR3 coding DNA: TGTGCCAGTACATCCTTCGAGGGAGGGCCCGGGGGGTCCCAGTACTTC. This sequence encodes CASTSFEGGPGGSQYF.

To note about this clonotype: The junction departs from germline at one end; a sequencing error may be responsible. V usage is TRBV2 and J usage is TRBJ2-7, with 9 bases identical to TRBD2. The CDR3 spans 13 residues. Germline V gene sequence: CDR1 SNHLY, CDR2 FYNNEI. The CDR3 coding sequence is TGTGCCAGCAGGATCCGAGGGCTAGCGGGGAACAGGTTC. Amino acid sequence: CASRIRGLAGNRF. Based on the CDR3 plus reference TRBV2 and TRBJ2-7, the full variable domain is EPEVTQTPSHQVTQMGQEVILRCVPISNHLYFYWYRQILGQKVEFLVSFYNNEISEKSEIFDDQFSVERPDGSNFTLKIRSTKLEDSAMYFCASRIRGLAGNRFGPGTRLTVT.

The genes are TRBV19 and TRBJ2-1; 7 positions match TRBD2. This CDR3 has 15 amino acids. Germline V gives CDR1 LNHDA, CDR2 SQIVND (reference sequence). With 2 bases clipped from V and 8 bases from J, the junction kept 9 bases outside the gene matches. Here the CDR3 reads CASSILAGASDEQFF. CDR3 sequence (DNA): TGTGCCAGTAGTATACTGGCGGGAGCTAGCGATGAGCAGTTCTTC.

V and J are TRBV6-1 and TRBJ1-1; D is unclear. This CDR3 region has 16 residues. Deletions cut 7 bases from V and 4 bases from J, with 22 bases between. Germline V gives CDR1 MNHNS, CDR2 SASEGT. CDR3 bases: TGTGCCAGCACCCCCCCGGTTGGGGTGTCTTCCACTGAAGCTTTCTTT. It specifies CASTPPVGVSSTEAFF.